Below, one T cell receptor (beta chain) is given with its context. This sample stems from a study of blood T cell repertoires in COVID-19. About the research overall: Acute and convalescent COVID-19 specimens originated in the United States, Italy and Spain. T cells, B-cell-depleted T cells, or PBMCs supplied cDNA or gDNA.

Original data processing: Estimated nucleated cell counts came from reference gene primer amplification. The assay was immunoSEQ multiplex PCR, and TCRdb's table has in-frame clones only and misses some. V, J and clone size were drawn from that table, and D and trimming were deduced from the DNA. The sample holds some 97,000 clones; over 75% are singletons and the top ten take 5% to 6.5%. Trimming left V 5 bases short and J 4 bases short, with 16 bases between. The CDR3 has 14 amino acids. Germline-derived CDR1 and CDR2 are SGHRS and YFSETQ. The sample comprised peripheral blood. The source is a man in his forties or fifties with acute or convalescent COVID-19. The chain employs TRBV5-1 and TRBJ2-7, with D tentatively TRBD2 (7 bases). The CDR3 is CASSQTGGSYEQYF. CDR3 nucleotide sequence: TGCGCCAGCAGTCAAACGGGGGGCTCGTACGAGCAGTACTTC.